What follows are 30 T cell receptor beta chains derived from one specimen sequenced in a study of OX40 agonist ivuxolimab in advanced cancers. Libraries were made using the immunoSEQ multiplex PCR assay. TCRdb's version of the immuneACCESS table is confined to in-frame rearrangements and falls short of the full clone set. An unresolved V gene accounts for under half of the shortfall where checked; the remainder is of unknown origin. The sample table contains roughly 92,000 clones; only one count was recorded for about 90% of them. The ten top clones hold 0.81% of the sample. The sample was CD4+ or CD8+ T cells sorted from blood, taken in a trial of the OX40 agonist ivuxolimab. These receptors all stem from an adult with an advanced solid tumor such as melanoma, head and neck, liver or kidney cancer.

The V and J genes are TRBV19 and TRBJ1-2; 8 bases map to TRBD1. Germline values: CDR1 LNHDA, CDR2 SQIVND (reference sequence). The V segment lost 7 bases and the J segment 3 bases; nucleotides outside the gene matches: 7. CDR3 length equals 14 residues. Here the CDR3 DNA reads TGTGCCAGTACCCCGGACAGGGAGGACTATGGCTACACCTTC. It codes for CASTPDREDYGYTF.

In nucleotides, the CDR3 is TGCGCCAGCAGCTTGGAACCGGCCCTAATTCAGTACTTC. Translation: CASSLEPALIQYF. The genes are TRBV5-1 and TRBJ2-4, with unresolved D. This CDR3 region has 13 residues. V dropped 0 bases and J dropped 10 bases, with 11 bases sitting between them. CDR1 SGHRS and CDR2 YFSETQ come from the germline V gene.

This clone was detected only once. This sequence joins TRBV11-2 and TRBJ2-2; perhaps TRBD2 as D (5 bases). V shed 5 bases and J shed 0 bases, with 10 bases lying between them. The germline V gene has CDR1 SGHAT and CDR2 FQNNGV. This CDR3 spans 15 amino acids. CDR3 sequence (DNA): TGTGCCAGCAGCCGCGGGCAGACGAACACCGGGGAGCTGTTTTTT. Translated, it gives CASSRGQTNTGELFF. Filled out from reference TRBV11-2 and TRBJ2-2, the complete variable domain reads EAGVAQSPRYKIIEKRQSVAFWCNPISGHATLYWYQQILGQGPKLLIQFQNNGVVDDSQLPKDRFSAERLKGVDSTLKIQPAKLEDSAVYLCASSRGQTNTGELFFGEGSRLTVL.

The chain is built from TRBV5-1 and TRBJ2-3, with 10 bases lining up with TRBD2. The length of the CDR3 is 17 residues. CDR1 and CDR2 (germline): SGHRS, YFSETQ. V gave up 3 bases and J gave up 5 bases; unmatched junction bases: 12. The CDR3 bases are TGCGCCAGCAGCTCAGAAACGAGCGGGAGGGCCGGAGATACGCAGTATTTT. As protein: CASSSETSGRAGDTQYF.

This clone was seen only a few times. The chain couples TRBV5-1 to TRBJ2-3, with 9 bases that match TRBD1. Germline V CDR1 and CDR2: SGHRS, YFSETQ. V shed 4 bases, J shed 2 bases, and the junction held 5 bases outside the gene matches. The CDR3 extends over 15 amino acids. The CDR3 here is CASSLGTGITDTQYF. The CDR3 nucleotides read TGCGCCAGCAGCCTGGGGACAGGGATCACAGATACGCAGTATTTT.

The rearrangement uses TRBV18 and TRBJ2-7, with D hard to call. Trimming stripped 0 bases from V and 0 bases from J, with 12 bases between. The length of the CDR3 is 16 residues. From germline, CDR1 is KGHSH and CDR2 LQKENI. DNA of the CDR3: TGTGCCAGCTCACCACCGGGTCTACGGAGCTCCTACGAGCAGTACTTC. Residues: CASSPPGLRSSYEQYF. The full variable domain, its missing parts supplied by reference TRBV18 and TRBJ2-7, is NAGVMQNPRHLVRRRGQEARLRCSPMKGHSHVYWYRQLPEEGLKFMVYLQKENIIDESGMPKERFSAEFPKEGPSILRIQQVVRGDSAAYFCASSPPGLRSSYEQYFGPGTRLTVT.

This chain connects TRBV21-1 to TRBJ1-3. TRBV21-1 is given as a pseudogene. The length of the CDR3 is 17 residues. Here the CDR3 reads CASSKVFGYPTGNTIYF. DNA of the CDR3: TGTGCCAGCAGCAAAGTCTTCGGGTACCCAACTGGAAACACCATATATTTT.

This chain joins TRBV6-4 and TRBJ2-3; the D call may be TRBD1 or TRBD2 (7 bases each). The V end was cut by 11 bases, the J end by 2 bases, with 14 bases between. The CDR3 is made up of 13 amino acids. Germline V CDR1 and CDR2: MRHNA, SNTAGT. CDR3 loop: CASRGGVTDTQYF. In nucleotides, the CDR3 is TGTGCCTCCAGGGGGGGGGTCACAGATACGCAGTATTTT.

The chain employs TRBV7-2 and TRBJ2-1; 9 bases align to TRBD1. CDR3 length: 14 residues. J lost 7 bases, V lost 5 bases, and 6 bases had no gene match. In germline, CDR1 is SGHTA, CDR2 FQGNSA. Here the CDR3 reads CASSADRGGNEQFF. The CDR3, as DNA: TGTGCCAGCAGCGCGGACAGGGGCGGGAATGAGCAGTTCTTC. Combining the CDR3 with reference TRBV7-2 and TRBJ2-1 gives the whole variable domain GAGVSQSPSNKVTEKGKDVELRCDPISGHTALYWYRQSLGQGLEFLIYFQGNSAPDKSGLPSDRFSAERTGGSVSTLTIQRTQQEDSAVYLCASSADRGGNEQFFGPGTRLTVL.

This clone was seen only a few times. The chain couples TRBV7-9 to TRBJ2-3; 9 bases are a match to TRBD2. Germline values: CDR1 SEHNR, CDR2 FQNEAQ (reference sequence). This CDR3 comprises 15 residues. J was trimmed by 4 bases and V by 5 bases; bases with no gene match: 7. CDR3 amino acids: CASSTSGRRADTQYF. CDR3 DNA sequence: TGTGCCAGCAGCACCAGCGGGAGGAGGGCAGATACGCAGTATTTT.

The chain is built from TRBV7-9 and TRBJ1-1; D is possibly TRBD1 (6 bases). The CDR3 contains 14 residues. The V end was cut by 4 bases, the J end by 1 base, with 10 bases between. Germline values: CDR1 SEHNR, CDR2 FQNEAQ (reference sequence). CDR3 sequence (DNA): TGTGCCAGCAGCTCGGGGGGCCCGAACACTGAAGCTTTCTTT. It encodes CASSSGGPNTEAFF.

The chain combines TRBV7-9 with TRBJ2-7, with 10 bases aligning to TRBD2. The V segment lost 6 bases and the J segment 7 bases; nucleotides outside the gene matches: 18. The CDR3 runs to 17 residues. The germline V gene has CDR1 SEHNR and CDR2 FQNEAQ (reference sequence). CDR3 region: CASRAREPLAGAGEQYF. CDR3 bases: TGTGCCAGCAGGGCTCGTGAACCGCTAGCGGGGGCCGGTGAGCAGTACTTC.

This clone was seen just once. The genes are TRBV19 and TRBJ1-5; no clear D. The V gene's germline CDR1 is LNHDA and CDR2 SQIVND (reference sequence). The CDR3 spans 14 residues. Trimming removed 4 bases at V and 4 bases at J, with 11 bases between. CDR3 nucleotides: TGTGCCAGTAGTAGCGAGGGTGGAAATCAGCCCCAGCATTTT. As protein: CASSSEGGNQPQHF.

The sample holds one count of this clone. The V and J genes are TRBV6-1 and TRBJ1-2; the D is unclear. V shed 7 bases and J shed 10 bases, with 13 bases lying between them. CDR3 length: 11 amino acids. CDR1 MNHNS and CDR2 SASEGT come from the germline V gene. The CDR3: CASTAGMYYTF. In DNA, the CDR3 is TGTGCCAGCACCGCGGGGATGTACTACACCTTC.

This clone was detected once. This rearrangement joins TRBV7-2 to TRBJ2-1; the match to TRBD2 covers 15 bases. The germline V gene encodes CDR1 SGHTA and CDR2 FQGNSA. With V trimmed by 7 bases and J by 7 bases, 14 bases remained unmatched. CDR3 length equals 18 residues. The CDR3 reads CASINPGLAGGGENEQFF. The CDR3 region has the DNA TGTGCCAGCATTAATCCGGGACTAGCGGGAGGCGGGGAGAATGAGCAGTTCTTC.

The gene calls are TRBV6-5 and TRBJ2-7; the D gene is possibly TRBD1 (5 bases). The ends were cut back, 6 bases at V and 4 bases at J, with 7 bases in the middle. This CDR3 is built from 11 residues. Germline V CDR1 and CDR2: MNHEY, SVGAGI. CDR3 nucleotide sequence: TGTGCCAGCAGACAGGCTTACGAGCAGTACTTC. Translation gives CASRQAYEQYF.

The V gene is TRBV9, the J gene TRBJ2-1; 14 bases map to TRBD2. The germline gives CDR1 SGDLS, CDR2 YYNGEE. V shed 0 bases, J shed 1 base, and the junction held 9 bases outside the gene matches. There are 20 residues in the CDR3. The CDR3 DNA sequence: TGTGCCAGCAGCGTAGGACTAGCGGGAGGGCCGGGCTGGTCCTACAATGAGCAGTTCTTC. Residues: CASSVGLAGGPGWSYNEQFF.

The chain joins TRBV11-3 to TRBJ2-7, with 13 bases lining up with TRBD2. Looked up from germline, CDR1 is SGHNT and CDR2 is YENEEA. The V gene end was trimmed by 6 bases and the J gene end by 6 bases; junction bases not matched to a gene: 5. The CDR3 is 14 residues long. The CDR3 loop is CASRLAGGRIEQYF. In DNA form, the CDR3 reads TGTGCCAGCAGACTAGCGGGAGGGCGCATCGAGCAGTACTTC.

Note on this clone: Other DNA sequences in this sample translate to the same CDR3. The chain couples TRBV5-1 to TRBJ2-7; 8 bases align to TRBD2. Trimming cost V 1 base and J 4 bases; bases outside gene matches: 1. The germline V gene has CDR1 SGHRS and CDR2 YFSETQ. The CDR3 covers 13 residues. The CDR3 bases are TGCGCCAGCAGCTTGCGCGGGGGGTACGAGCAGTACTTC. This gives the protein CASSLRGGYEQYF.

This clone was seen a handful of times. Germline is not matched at one junction end, which may reflect a read error. The chain couples TRBV7-8 to TRBJ2-1; 7 nucleotides align to TRBD2. In germline, CDR1 is SGHVS, CDR2 FQNEAQ. CDR3 size: 15 residues. CDR3 loop: CASSSTSAAYTEQFF. CDR3 sequence (DNA): TGTGCCAGCAGCAGCACTAGCGCCGCGTACACTGAGCAGTTCTTC. The complete variable domain, with remaining parts taken from reference TRBV7-8 and TRBJ2-1, reads GAGVSQSPRYKVAKRGQDVALRCDPISGHVSLFWYQQALGQGPEFLTYFQNEAQLDKSGLPSDRFFAERPEGSVSTLKIQRTQQEDSAVYLCASSSTSAAYTEQFFGPGTRLTVL.

The chain uses TRBV6-5 and TRBJ1-5, with 10 nucleotides matching TRBD1. The CDR3 covers 14 residues. V was clipped by 8 bases and J by 1 base; unmatched bases: 2. Germline V gene lookup returns CDR1 MNHEY and CDR2 SVGAGI. The CDR3 loop is CASGDRGSNQPQHF. The CDR3 DNA is TGTGCCAGCGGGGACAGGGGAAGCAATCAGCCCCAGCATTTT.

The rearrangement links TRBV5-8 to TRBJ1-5, with D possibly matching TRBD1 (5 bases). The CDR3 contains 15 residues. V dropped 0 bases and J dropped 5 bases, with 12 bases sitting between them. CDR1 is SGHTS, CDR2 YDEGEE, per germline. The CDR3 protein is CASSLEGRGHQPQHF. CDR3 nucleotides: TGTGCCAGCAGCTTGGAGGGACGGGGTCATCAGCCCCAGCATTTT. Complete variable domain (other parts from reference TRBV5-8 and TRBJ1-5): EAGVTQSPTHLIKTRGQQATLRCSPISGHTSVYWYQQALGLGLQFLLWYDEGEERNRGNFPPRFSGRQFPNYSSELNVNALELEDSALYLCASSLEGRGHQPQHFGDGTRLSIL.

The chain is built from TRBV7-2 and TRBJ2-7; 10 bases are shared with TRBD2. Germline V gene lookup returns CDR1 SGHTA and CDR2 FQGNSA. The CDR3 contains 15 residues. With V trimmed by 1 base and J by 6 bases, 6 bases remained unmatched. As DNA, the CDR3 is TGTGCCAGCAGCTTAGGGACTAGCGGACAGGGCGAGCAGTACTTC. As protein: CASSLGTSGQGEQYF. The entire variable domain, with the rest obtained from reference TRBV7-2 and TRBJ2-7, is as follows: GAGVSQSPSNKVTEKGKDVELRCDPISGHTALYWYRQSLGQGLEFLIYFQGNSAPDKSGLPSDRFSAERTGGSVSTLTIQRTQQEDSAVYLCASSLGTSGQGEQYFGPGTRLTVT.

The chain recombines TRBV11-3 with TRBJ2-2; D remains unclear. This CDR3 has 15 amino acids. The germline V and J ends were trimmed by 3 bases and 6 bases, with 14 bases remaining between them. Germline assignment: CDR1 SGHNT and CDR2 YENEEA. In DNA form, the CDR3 reads TGTGCCAGCAGCTTGCGGCAATCCGGACCCGGGGAGCTGTTTTTT. It yields the protein CASSLRQSGPGELFF.

This rearrangement joins TRBV11-3 to TRBJ2-1; D gene uncertain. There are 13 residues in the CDR3. Germline loops: CDR1 SGHNT, CDR2 YENEEA. V was cut by 5 bases and J by 6 bases, with 11 bases left in between. The CDR3 loop is CASSRVTGNEQFF. For the CDR3, the DNA is TGTGCCAGCAGCCGCGTGACGGGCAATGAGCAGTTCTTC.

The chain carries TRBV18 and TRBJ2-6; tentative D call: TRBD2 (5 bases). This CDR3 region has 16 residues. Germline values: CDR1 KGHSH, CDR2 LQKENI. V lost 6 bases and J 9 bases, leaving 21 bases between the germline ends. The CDR3 sequence: CASSLRIAGEGNVLTF. The CDR3 DNA reads as TGTGCCAGCTCCTTGAGAATAGCCGGGGAAGGCAACGTCCTGACTTTC. The complete variable domain, with remaining parts taken from reference TRBV18 and TRBJ2-6, reads NAGVMQNPRHLVRRRGQEARLRCSPMKGHSHVYWYRQLPEEGLKFMVYLQKENIIDESGMPKERFSAEFPKEGPSILRIQQVVRGDSAAYFCASSLRIAGEGNVLTFGAGSRLTVL.

The gene calls are TRBV11-3 and TRBJ2-3; 7 bases fit TRBD1. CDR1 and CDR2 (germline): SGHNT, YENEEA. CDR3 length: 15 amino acids. V lost 1 base, J lost 3 bases, and 4 bases stayed unmatched. DNA for the CDR3: TGTGCCAGCAGCTTAGGACAGGGTAGTACAGATACGCAGTATTTT. It translates to CASSLGQGSTDTQYF. The full variable domain, completed using reference TRBV11-3 and TRBJ2-3, is EAGVVQSPRYKIIEKKQPVAFWCNPISGHNTLYWYLQNLGQGPELLIRYENEEAVDDSQLPKDRFSAERLKGVDSTLKIQPAELGDSAVYLCASSLGQGSTDTQYFGPGTRLTVL.

J is TRBJ2-3 and V is TRBV14, with D unresolved. The CDR3 runs to 16 residues. The V gene's germline CDR1 is SGHDN and CDR2 FVKESK. Trimming took off 1 base at V and 0 bases at J, with 11 bases between the two ends. Written as DNA, the CDR3 is TGTGCCAGCAGCCAAGGATATGGTTTAAGCACAGATACGCAGTATTTT. It yields the protein CASSQGYGLSTDTQYF.

This chain connects TRBV6-5 to TRBJ1-1; the D gene is possibly TRBD1 (5 bases). The V gene's germline CDR1 is MNHEY and CDR2 SVGAGI. V lost 7 bases to trimming and J lost 3 bases, with 18 bases between them. The CDR3 contains 15 residues. The CDR3 loop reads CASKGRGIGDTEAFF. CDR3 in DNA: TGTGCCAGCAAAGGGAGAGGGATAGGGGACACTGAAGCTTTCTTT.

The chain employs TRBV29-1 and TRBJ2-3; 10 positions agree with TRBD2. This CDR3 contains 13 residues. Germline lookup yields CDR1 SQVTM and CDR2 ANQGSEA. The trim removed 6 bases at V and 5 bases at J, leaving 5 bases unmatched. The CDR3 loop is CSVLAGEGDTQYF. The CDR3 DNA reads as TGCAGCGTCCTAGCGGGAGAGGGAGATACGCAGTATTTT.